The text below deals with one T cell receptor beta chain. The specificity of this receptor is unknown. Base qualities were left out, and no much larger clone turns up one base away. In the prospective study, participants were about 18 to 95 years old, resided in under 30 geographic areas of the United States, and were enrolled through a virtual design. Cohort assignment in the prospective study relied on participant-reported clinical history from a screening survey and a study questionnaire. ImmuneRACE Cohort 3 recovered participants were defined by two consecutive negative NP/OP PCR tests, healthcare professional clearance, or symptom resolution. In the prospective study, whole blood, serum and a nasopharyngeal or oropharyngeal swab were collected from each participant by mobile phlebotomists. Over a roughly 2-month period, participants in the prospective study had the option of providing additional blood draws and questionnaires. Blood samples from the prospective study were shipped frozen or at room temperature prior to DNA extraction.

CDR1 MNHEY and CDR2 SMNVEV were looked up in the germline V gene (reference sequence). Germline trimming amounts to 5 bases on V and 6 bases on J, with 9 as the count of junction bases outside the gene matches. The CDR3 has 15 amino acids, counting the end cysteine and phenylalanine. Just CDR3 DNA is preserved here, 45 bases in frame from base 1. This sample is part of a study of blood T cell repertoires in COVID-19 (TCRdb year 2020). Background for the entire study: Samples covering the acute and convalescent phases of COVID-19 were provided by collaborators in the United States, Italy and Spain. The sample metadata nearly always contained a de-identified subject ID, COVID-19 status, age in years and sex. Samples came from the ongoing ImmuneRACE study (first 160 participants) plus 1,254 subjects from 6 global collaborators. The prospective study material was composed of cDNA or gDNA derived from T cells, B-cell-depleted T cells, or PBMCs. Where HLA class I and class II types were available, the types were taken from metadata supplied by the sample provider, not from assay-based typing. Deeply sampled blood TCRbeta repertoires from subjects exposed to, actively infected with, or recovered from COVID-19 were included in the dataset. The repertoires were released in a freely available public database meant as a resource for research on the immune response to SARS-CoV-2.

What the work shows at the level of the full study, not this receptor alone: The amount of clinical and demographic metadata varied by source and participant and was provided uncurated.

TCRbeta CDR3 regions were amplified from genomic DNA using the immunoSEQ Assay, a bias-controlled multiplex PCR. Per the authors' processing: Nucleated cell counts per sample were estimated from amplification of reference gene primers within the assay. To quantify the absolute abundance of each unique TCRbeta CDR3 rearrangement, sequence reads were collapsed and filtered. For each sample, productive Simpson clonality was calculated as the square root of Simpson's diversity index over productive rearrangements. Drawn from immuneACCESS, this table holds only the in-frame rearrangements with V and J called that TCRdb kept. Clones are partly lost; checked studies trace under half to an unresolved V gene and leave the rest unexplained. V and J calls and clone size are as listed in that table; D and trimming were resolved from the DNA. The sample includes some 250,000 clones, with about nine tenths observed a single time. Clones ranked in the top ten supply roughly 15% of the sample.

This chain joins TRBV27 to TRBJ1-2, with 10 bases in between that match TRBD1. The origin of this receptor is a man younger than 30 who had recovered from COVID-19. Input material: PBMCs or T cells enriched from blood (not recorded which). The base sequence is TGTGCCAGCAGTCTCTTAGGACAGGGGGGGGATGGCTACACCTTC. The encoded protein is CASSLLGQGGDGYTF.